A selection of T cell receptor beta chains follows, all from one sample in a study of T cell responses to AZD1222 COVID-19 vaccine. Assay used: immunoSEQ multiplex PCR; TCRdb lists only in-frame clones, some missing. The table lists about 94,000 clones, around 89% of them singletons, with about 12% in the top ten. The source was peripheral blood, collected 28 days after the second AZD1222 dose. All receptors derive from an adult who received the AZD1222 COVID-19 vaccine. Each CDR3 is given with its conserved first and last residue.

CDR3 protein: CASTAGGGYGYTF
V gene: TRBV4-2

CDR3 protein: CASSLGRDRANSPLHF
V gene: TRBV27

CDR3 protein: CASSEGFSSGNTIYF
V gene: TRBV6-1

CDR3 protein: CASSSTGTVKYEQYF
V gene: TRBV6-5

CDR3 protein: CASRRTGIQGQEAQYF
V gene: TRBV7-2

CDR3 protein: CASSIEQGQDEKLFF
V gene: TRBV19

CDR3 protein: CASSLMEEQYF
V gene: TRBV5-1

CDR3 protein: CASSGLEATDTQYF
V gene: TRBV25-1

CDR3 protein: CASSLGAHGREKLFF
V gene: TRBV5-8

CDR3 protein: CASSSSALSGNTIYF
V gene: TRBV7-8

CDR3 protein: CAWSVRVGLPQGRSSYNSPLHF
V gene: TRBV30

CDR3 protein: CASTSRVGQGAYEQYF
V gene: TRBV21-1

CDR3 protein: CASSGTGVGYGYTF
V gene: TRBV10-2

CDR3 protein: CASSRSQGDEQYF
V gene: TRBV6-5

CDR3 protein: CASSLAGSYGYTF
V gene: TRBV27

CDR3 protein: CASWGQGTGYGYTF
V gene: TRBV19

CDR3 protein: CASSLSGQGYGYTF
V gene: TRBV27

CDR3 protein: CASSLAPTSGQETQYF
V gene: TRBV6-2/TRBV6-3

CDR3 protein: CASSLDGQGAPLNTEAFF
V gene: TRBV5-4

CDR3 protein: CASSYEGPTASPLHF
V gene: TRBV6-5

CDR3 protein: CASSLGSSGANVLTF
V gene: TRBV5-1

CDR3 protein: CASRQGSAYNSPLHF
V gene: TRBV27

CDR3 protein: CASSAPSRGGSPETQYF
V gene: TRBV16

CDR3 protein: CASRRTGSNYGYTF
V gene: TRBV4-1

CDR3 protein: CASGLNRGRNEKLFF
V gene: TRBV4-3

CDR3 protein: CASSVELEGGTDTQYF
V gene: TRBV9

CDR3 protein: CASSLADTRGTEAFF
V gene: TRBV5-1

CDR3 protein: CASSLVSSGGTGELFF
V gene: TRBV5-6

CDR3 protein: CASSVEAGGPFGELFF
V gene: TRBV9

CDR3 protein: CASSPLGQGIGYTF
V gene: TRBV18

CDR3 protein: CASSPGRGMDQETQYF
V gene: TRBV11-3

CDR3 protein: CASSLSGGEPSTDTQYF
V gene: TRBV7-3

CDR3 protein: CASSLSQGAYEQYF
V gene: TRBV13

CDR3 protein: CASSVGPTEGTIYF
V gene: TRBV9

CDR3 protein: CASSYSGQGYNEQFF
V gene: TRBV6-5

CDR3 protein: CASSQVRPPGQKDEQFF
V gene: TRBV3-1/TRBV3-2

CDR3 protein: CASSRGGGYTF
V gene: TRBV7-9

CDR3 protein: CATSTEPLSNQPQHF
V gene: TRBV15

CDR3 protein: CASTATGLNTEAFF
V gene: TRBV6-5

CDR3 protein: CASSTLLFRGQTQYF
V gene: TRBV6-2/TRBV6-3

CDR3 protein: CASSQEVYGGTDTIYF
V gene: TRBV4-1

CDR3 protein: CASRLSGRSYNEQFF
V gene: TRBV19

CDR3 protein: CASSLHRGDTQYF
V gene: TRBV7-3

CDR3 protein: CASSKLAGQFF
V gene: TRBV28